This TCR beta chain was obtained from a study of metastatic and nonmetastatic thyroid tumors. Background on the study: Repertoire comparison spanned blood and tumor or nodule tissue of malignant and benign thyroid patients.

This clone was detected many times. Per the study methods: What underpinned the distant-metastasis classifier for papillary thyroid cancer was the set of CDR3 differences across clinicopathological groups. Via MiXCR, TCRdb re-called the PCR reads. TCRdb's processing, not the authors', yielded these V and J calls. Of approximately 31,000 clones in the sample, 18% were seen once. The CDR3 has 15 residues. V shed 4 bases and J shed 7 bases, with 19 bases lying between them. Germline V CDR1 and CDR2: GTSNPN, SVGIG (reference sequence). Among the patients, none had received any treatment before thyroid surgery.

J is TRBJ1-4 and V is TRBV30; no reliable D call. The specimen sequenced was blood. The TCR comes from a female donor with papillary thyroid cancer or a benign thyroid nodule (not recorded which). Some clones in this sample may be carry-over from other donors' samples. This CDR3 is CAWTDKPAEIEKLFF. Here the CDR3 DNA reads TGTGCCTGGACAGACAAGCCGGCAGAAATTGAAAAACTGTTTTTT.